Described below is a single TCR beta chain sequence and its context. The antigen remains undetermined. The CDR3 spans 18 residues. The germline V gene encodes CDR1 SGHDT and CDR2 YYEEEE. V was pared by 5 bases and J by 4 bases, with 14 bases of the junction left unmatched. The data stem from a study of identical twins. With template switching, a universal primer site was added, and the cDNA carried unique molecular identifiers. TCRdb processed the 5' RACE reads anew with MiXCR; each CDR3 protein has one entry. The data hold about 240,000 distinct CDR3 sequences, with about 13% observed a single time. General observations from the study: Researchers caution that invariant MAIT and iNKT cells could partly confound zero-insertion analyses. Insertion counts were lower in abundant cord blood beta clonotypes, a trend that memory repertoires did not show.

These same data were also listed under a study on yellow fever vaccine responses in identical twins.

J is TRBJ1-4 and V is TRBV5-6, with TRBD1 matching over 10 bases. The receptor was derived from a woman aged 18-29 years in good health. The material sequenced was memory (CD45RO+) T cells sorted from blood. The CDR3 nucleotides are TGTGCCAGCAGTTCCCGGGACAGGGGATGGAGCCTTAATGAAAAACTGTTTTTT. Translation: CASSSRDRGWSLNEKLFF.